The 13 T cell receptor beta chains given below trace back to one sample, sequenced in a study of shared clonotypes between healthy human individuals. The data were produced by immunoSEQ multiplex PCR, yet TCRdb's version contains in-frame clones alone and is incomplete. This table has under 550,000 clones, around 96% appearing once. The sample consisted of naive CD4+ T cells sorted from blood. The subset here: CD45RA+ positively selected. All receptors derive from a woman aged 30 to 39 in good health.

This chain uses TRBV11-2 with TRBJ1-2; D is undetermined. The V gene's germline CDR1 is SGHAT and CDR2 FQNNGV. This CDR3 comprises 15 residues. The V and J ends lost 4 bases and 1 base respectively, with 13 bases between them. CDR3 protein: CASSSWAPNNYGYTF. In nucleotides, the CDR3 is TGTGCCAGCAGCTCGTGGGCGCCCAATAACTATGGCTACACCTTC.

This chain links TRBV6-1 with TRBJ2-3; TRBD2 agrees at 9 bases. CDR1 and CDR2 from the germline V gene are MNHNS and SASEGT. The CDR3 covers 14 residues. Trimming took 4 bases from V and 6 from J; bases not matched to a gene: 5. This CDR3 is CASSVAGDFDTQYF. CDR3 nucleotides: TGTGCCAGCAGTGTAGCGGGAGACTTCGATACGCAGTATTTT.

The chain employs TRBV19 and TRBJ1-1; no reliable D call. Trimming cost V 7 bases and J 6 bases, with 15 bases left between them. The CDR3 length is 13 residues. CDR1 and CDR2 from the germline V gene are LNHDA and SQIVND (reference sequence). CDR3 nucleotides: TGTGCCAGTACTAGGAAGCCGGAGGCTGAAGCTTTCTTT. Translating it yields CASTRKPEAEAFF.

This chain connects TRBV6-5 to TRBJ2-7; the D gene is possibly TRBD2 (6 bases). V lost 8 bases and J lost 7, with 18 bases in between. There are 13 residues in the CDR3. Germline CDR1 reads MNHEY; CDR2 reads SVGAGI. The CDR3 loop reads CASGGTFGTEQYF. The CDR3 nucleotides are TGTGCCAGCGGAGGGACCTTCGGGACGGAGCAGTACTTC.

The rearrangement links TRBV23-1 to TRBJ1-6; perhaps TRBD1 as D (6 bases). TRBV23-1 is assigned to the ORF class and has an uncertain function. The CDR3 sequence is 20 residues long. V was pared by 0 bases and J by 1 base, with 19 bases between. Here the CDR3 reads CASSQSARTQGFSYNSPLHF. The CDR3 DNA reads TGCGCCAGCAGTCAATCTGCGCGGACCCAGGGGTTTTCCTATAATTCACCCCTCCACTTT.

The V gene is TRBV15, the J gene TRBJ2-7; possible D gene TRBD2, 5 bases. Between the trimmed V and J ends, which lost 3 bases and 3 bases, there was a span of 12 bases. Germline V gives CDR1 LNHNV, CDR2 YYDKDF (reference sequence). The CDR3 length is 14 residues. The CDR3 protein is CATSREKRGYEQYF. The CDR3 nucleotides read TGTGCCACCAGCAGGGAGAAACGGGGCTACGAGCAGTACTTC.

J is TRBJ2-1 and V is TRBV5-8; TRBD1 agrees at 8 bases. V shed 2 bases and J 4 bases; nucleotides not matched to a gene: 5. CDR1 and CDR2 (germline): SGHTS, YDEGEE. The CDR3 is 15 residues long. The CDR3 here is CASSFRTGIYNEQFF. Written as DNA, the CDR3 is TGTGCCAGCAGCTTTCGGACAGGGATTTACAATGAGCAGTTCTTC. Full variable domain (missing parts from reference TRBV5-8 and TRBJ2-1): EAGVTQSPTHLIKTRGQQATLRCSPISGHTSVYWYQQALGLGLQFLLWYDEGEERNRGNFPPRFSGRQFPNYSSELNVNALELEDSALYLCASSFRTGIYNEQFFGPGTRLTVL.

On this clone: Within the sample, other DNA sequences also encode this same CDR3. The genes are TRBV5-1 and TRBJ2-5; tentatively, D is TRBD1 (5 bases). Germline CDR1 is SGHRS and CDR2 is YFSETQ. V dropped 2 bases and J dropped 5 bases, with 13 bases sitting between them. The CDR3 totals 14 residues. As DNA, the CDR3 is TGCGCCAGCAGCTTTTCAGGGTCGGGTGAGACCCAGTACTTC. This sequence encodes CASSFSGSGETQYF. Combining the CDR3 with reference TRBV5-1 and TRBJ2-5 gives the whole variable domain KAGVTQTPRYLIKTRGQQVTLSCSPISGHRSVSWYQQTPGQGLQFLFEYFSETQRNKGNFPGRFSGRQFSNSRSEMNVSTLELGDSALYLCASSFSGSGETQYFGPGTRLLVL.

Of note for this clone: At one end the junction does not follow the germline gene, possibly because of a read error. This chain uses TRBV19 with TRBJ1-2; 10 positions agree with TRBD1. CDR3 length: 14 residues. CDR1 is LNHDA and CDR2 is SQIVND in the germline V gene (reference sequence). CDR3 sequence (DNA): TGTGCCAGTACTAACCCGACAGGGGGCTTGTTCCAGGACTTC. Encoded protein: CASTNPTGGLFQDF.

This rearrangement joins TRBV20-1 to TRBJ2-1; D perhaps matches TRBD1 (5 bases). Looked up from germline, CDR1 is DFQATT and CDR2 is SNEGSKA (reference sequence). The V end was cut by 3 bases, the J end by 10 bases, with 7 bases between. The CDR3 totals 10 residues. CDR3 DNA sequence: TGCAGTGCTAGGGGGCTCGAGCAGTTCTTC. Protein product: CSARGLEQFF.

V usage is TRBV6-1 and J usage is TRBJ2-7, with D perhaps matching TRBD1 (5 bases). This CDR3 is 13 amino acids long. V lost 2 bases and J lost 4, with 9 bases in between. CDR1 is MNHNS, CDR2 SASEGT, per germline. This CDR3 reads CASSEQGLYEQYF. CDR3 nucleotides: TGTGCCAGCAGTGAACAGGGTTTGTACGAGCAGTACTTC.

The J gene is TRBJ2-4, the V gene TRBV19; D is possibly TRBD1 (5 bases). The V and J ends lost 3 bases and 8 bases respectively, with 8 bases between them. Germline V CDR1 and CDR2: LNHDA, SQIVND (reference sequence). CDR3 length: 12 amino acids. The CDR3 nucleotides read TGTGCCAGTAGTATCAACAGGTACATTCAGTACTTC. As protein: CASSINRYIQYF. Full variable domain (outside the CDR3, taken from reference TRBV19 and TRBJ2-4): DGGITQSPKYLFRKEGQNVTLSCEQNLNHDAMYWYRQDPGQGLRLIYYSQIVNDFQKGDIAEGYSVSREKKESFPLTVTSAQKNPTAFYLCASSINRYIQYFGAGTRLSVL.

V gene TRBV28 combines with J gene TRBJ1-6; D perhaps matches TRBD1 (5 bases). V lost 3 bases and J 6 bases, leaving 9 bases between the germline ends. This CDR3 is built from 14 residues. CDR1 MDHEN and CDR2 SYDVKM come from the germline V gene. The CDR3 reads CASSFVGGNSPLHF. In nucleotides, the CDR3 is TGTGCCAGCAGTTTCGTCGGGGGTAATTCACCCCTCCACTTT.